One sample yielded the 10 T cell receptor beta chains listed below, sequenced in a study of blood T cell repertoires in COVID-19. TCRdb keeps only in-frame clones here, not all; method: immunoSEQ multiplex PCR. The table lists 130,000 or so clones, about 91% of them singletons, with less than 2% in the top ten. Specimen: peripheral blood. The receptors shown here come from a woman aged 55 to 70 with acute or convalescent COVID-19.

This clone was detected only a few times. The chain is built from TRBV2 and TRBJ1-3, with D perhaps TRBD1 (6 bases). V dropped 4 bases and J dropped 5 bases, with 12 bases sitting between them. CDR1 is SNHLY, CDR2 FYNNEI, per germline. The CDR3 totals 14 residues. The CDR3, as DNA: TGTGCCAGCAGTGTTGGGGGCTACAGAAACACCATATATTTT. Its protein is CASSVGGYRNTIYF.

J is TRBJ2-7 and V is TRBV20-1, with a tentative D call TRBD1 (5 bases). The V end lost 3 bases, the J end lost 6 bases, and 18 bases lay between the germline ends. The CDR3 covers 14 residues. Germline V CDR1 and CDR2: DFQATT, SNEGSKA (reference sequence). CDR3 protein: CSASTGYGLGEQYF. Here the CDR3 DNA reads TGCAGTGCTAGTACAGGATATGGGCTAGGCGAGCAGTACTTC.

This sequence joins TRBV9 and TRBJ2-7; 10 positions match TRBD1. With 3 bases clipped from V and 1 base from J, the junction kept 4 bases outside the gene matches. The CDR3 totals 15 residues. Looked up from germline, CDR1 is SGDLS and CDR2 is YYNGEE. The CDR3 DNA is TGTGCCAGCAGCGCGGGGGGACAGGGGTCCTACGAGCAGTACTTC. Amino acids: CASSAGGQGSYEQYF.

The chain is built from TRBV14 and TRBJ1-3, with TRBD1 as a possible D gene (5 bases). The CDR3 loop spans 17 amino acids. The germline gives CDR1 SGHDN, CDR2 FVKESK. V was shortened by 2 bases and J by 0 bases, with 14 bases between the two germline ends. The CDR3 DNA sequence: TGTGCCAGCAGCCAAAGTTTCGGGACTATCTCTGGAAACACCATATATTTT. It codes for CASSQSFGTISGNTIYF.

About this clone itself: Additional DNA sequences in this sample encode the identical CDR3. The chain is built from TRBV5-1 and TRBJ2-2; D might be TRBD2 (6 bases). CDR3 size: 16 residues. Germline assignment: CDR1 SGHRS and CDR2 YFSETQ. The V and J ends lost 0 bases and 0 bases respectively, with 9 bases between them. CDR3 coding DNA: TGCGCCAGCAGCTTGGGCGGGACCGCGAACACCGGGGAGCTGTTTTTT. Protein product: CASSLGGTANTGELFF.

The chain employs TRBV19 and TRBJ2-2; D is undetermined. The germline gives CDR1 LNHDA, CDR2 SQIVND (reference sequence). Trimming pared 3 bases from V and 1 base from J, leaving 9 bases between. This CDR3 is built from 15 residues. DNA for the CDR3: TGTGCCAGTAGTATCAGGTTCCTGAACACCGGGGAGCTGTTTTTT. This codes for CASSIRFLNTGELFF. Supplemented by reference TRBV19 and TRBJ2-2, the full variable domain reads DGGITQSPKYLFRKEGQNVTLSCEQNLNHDAMYWYRQDPGQGLRLIYYSQIVNDFQKGDIAEGYSVSREKKESFPLTVTSAQKNPTAFYLCASSIRFLNTGELFFGEGSRLTVL.

This rearrangement joins TRBV9 to TRBJ1-2, with D maybe TRBD1 (5 bases). Trimming stripped 0 bases from V and 4 bases from J, with 13 bases between. The CDR3 loop spans 15 amino acids. Germline V gives CDR1 SGDLS, CDR2 YYNGEE. CDR3 sequence: CASSVGGTASYGYTF. Here the CDR3 DNA reads TGTGCCAGCAGCGTAGGTGGGACTGCGTCCTATGGCTACACCTTC. Together with reference TRBV9 and TRBJ1-2, the CDR3 gives the full variable domain: DSGVTQTPKHLITATGQRVTLRCSPRSGDLSVYWYQQSLDQGLQFLIQYYNGEERAKGNILERFSAQQFPDLHSELNLSSLELGDSALYFCASSVGGTASYGYTFGSGTRLTVV.

The rearrangement joins TRBV19 to TRBJ1-5, with TRBD1 matching over 7 bases. CDR1 is LNHDA and CDR2 is SQIVND in the germline V gene (reference sequence). V shed 9 bases, J shed 0 bases, and the junction held 5 bases outside the gene matches. CDR3 length: 14 amino acids. The CDR3 DNA sequence: TGTGCCAGCGTGGGACAGAATAGCAATCAGCCCCAGCATTTT. It is translated as CASVGQNSNQPQHF.

The V call is TRBV4-3, the J call TRBJ2-3; 7 bases are shared with TRBD2. CDR3 length: 17 amino acids. V was pared by 0 bases and J by 5 bases, with 11 bases of the junction left unmatched. From germline, CDR1 is LGHNA and CDR2 YSLEER. The CDR3 loop reads CASSQDTGRGRLDTQYF. DNA of the CDR3: TGCGCCAGCAGCCAAGATACGGGGCGGGGGAGGTTAGATACGCAGTATTTT.

This clone was seen a single time. J is TRBJ1-1 and V is TRBV6-2 or TRBV6-3; D gene ambiguous. In germline, CDR1 is MNHEY, CDR2 SVGEGT. V was cut by 6 bases and J by 2 bases, with 7 bases left in between. The CDR3 is 12 residues long. In nucleotides, the CDR3 is TGTGCCAGCAGCGGACTTAACACTGAAGCTTTCTTT. Translating gives CASSGLNTEAFF.